This T cell receptor (beta chain) was identified in a study of shared clonotypes between healthy human individuals. General study results and limits: Among non-shared clonotypes, generation probabilities were lower than among those shared by all four donors.

Clones were read by immunoSEQ multiplex PCR, and TCRdb kept only the in-frame ones, dropping some. The sample consists of about 1.1 million clones, roughly 80% of them appearing once. In its sample, this clone was seen many times. Its antigen is unidentified. The CDR3 is 14 residues long. Germline values: CDR1 SGDLS, CDR2 YYNGEE. Trimming cost V 4 bases and J 0 bases, with 11 bases left between them. The J gene is TRBJ2-7, the V gene TRBV9, with TRBD2 as a possible D gene (6 bases). The TCR originated in a man aged 18 to 29 in good health. Some clones in this sample may be carry-over from other donors' samples. The sample comprised memory CD4+ T cells from PBMCs. The subset denotes: CD45RA-negative fraction. CDR3: CASSTGLNSYEQYF. CDR3 nucleotides: TGTGCCAGCAGCACGGGACTCAACTCCTACGAGCAGTACTTC.